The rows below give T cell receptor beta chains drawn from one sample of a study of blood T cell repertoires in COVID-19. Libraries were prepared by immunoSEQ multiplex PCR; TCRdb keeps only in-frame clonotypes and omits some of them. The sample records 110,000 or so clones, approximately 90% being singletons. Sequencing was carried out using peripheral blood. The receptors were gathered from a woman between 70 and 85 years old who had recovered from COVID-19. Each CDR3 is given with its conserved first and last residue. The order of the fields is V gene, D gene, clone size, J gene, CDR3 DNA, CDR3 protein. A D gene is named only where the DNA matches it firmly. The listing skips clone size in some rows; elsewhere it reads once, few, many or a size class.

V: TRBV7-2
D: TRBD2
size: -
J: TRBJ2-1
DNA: TGTGCCAGCAGCCCCGGGACTAGCGGGGGGGCCGGGAATGAGCAGTTCTTC
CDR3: CASSPGTSGGAGNEQFF

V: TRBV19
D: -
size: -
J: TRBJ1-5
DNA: TGTGCCAGTAGTATAGCGGGTCAGCCCCAGCATTTT
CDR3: CASSIAGQPQHF

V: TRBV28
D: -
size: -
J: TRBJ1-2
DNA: TGTGCCAGCAGTTTTTCCTTGACGGGTAACTATGGCTACACCTTC
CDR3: CASSFSLTGNYGYTF

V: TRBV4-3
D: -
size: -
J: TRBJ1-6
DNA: TGCGCCAGCAGCCAAGACAGTCCATATAATTCACCCCTCCACTTT
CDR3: CASSQDSPYNSPLHF

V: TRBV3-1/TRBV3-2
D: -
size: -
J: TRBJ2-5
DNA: TGTGCCAGCAGCCAAGGGCCTCGAGAGACCCAGTACTTC
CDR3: CASSQGPRETQYF

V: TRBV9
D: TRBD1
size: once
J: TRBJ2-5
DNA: TGTGCCAGAAGGGGGCACCTCGGGGAGACCCAGTACTTC
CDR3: CARRGHLGETQYF

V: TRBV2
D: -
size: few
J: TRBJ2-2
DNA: TGTGCCAGCAAGCTACAGGGGACTTCGAACACCGGGGAGCTGTTTTTT
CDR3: CASKLQGTSNTGELFF

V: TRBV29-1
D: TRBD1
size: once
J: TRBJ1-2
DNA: TGCAGCGTTGAAGAAGGAAACAGGGGAGGATATGGCTACACCTTC
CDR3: CSVEEGNRGGYGYTF

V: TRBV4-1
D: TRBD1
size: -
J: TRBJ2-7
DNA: TGCGCCAGCAGCCGGGACAGAACCTACGAGCAGTACTTC
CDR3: CASSRDRTYEQYF

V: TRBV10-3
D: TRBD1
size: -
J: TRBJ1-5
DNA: TGTGCCATCCGCCGGGACAGGGACCAGCCCCAGCATTTT
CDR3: CAIRRDRDQPQHF

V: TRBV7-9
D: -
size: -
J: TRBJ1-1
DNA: TGTGCCAGCAACCACGGGGGGACTGAAGCTTTCTTT
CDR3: CASNHGGTEAFF

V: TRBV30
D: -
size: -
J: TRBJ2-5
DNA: TGTGCCTGGAGTGGGCCCGAGACCCAGTACTTC
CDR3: CAWSGPETQYF

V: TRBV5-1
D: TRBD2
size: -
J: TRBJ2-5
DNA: TGCGCCAGCAGCTTCGGACTAGCGGGGGGGCAGGAGACCCAGTACTTC
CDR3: CASSFGLAGGQETQYF

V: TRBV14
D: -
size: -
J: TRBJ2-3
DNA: TGTGCCAGCAGCCACGGAGGGGGCGGAGATACGCAGTATTTT
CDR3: CASSHGGGGDTQYF

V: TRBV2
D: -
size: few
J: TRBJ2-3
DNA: TGTGCCAGCAGTGACCGGGAGTTTACGCAGTATTTT
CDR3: CASSDREFTQYF

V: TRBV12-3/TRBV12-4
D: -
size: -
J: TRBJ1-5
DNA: TGTGCCAGCAGTTTCCGGGAGAATCAGCCCCAGCATTTT
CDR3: CASSFRENQPQHF

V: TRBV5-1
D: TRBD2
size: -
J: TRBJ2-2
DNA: TGCGCCAGCAGCCCGCGGACTCTAGCGGACACCGGGGAGCTGTTTTTT
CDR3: CASSPRTLADTGELFF

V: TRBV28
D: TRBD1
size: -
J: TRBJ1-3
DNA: TGTGCCAGCAGTTCGACAGGGGAGCGCTCTGGAAACACCATATATTTT
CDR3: CASSSTGERSGNTIYF

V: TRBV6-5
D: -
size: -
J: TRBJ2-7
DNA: TGTGCCAGCAGATACTATCAGAGGGCACGGGCCTACGAGCAGTACTTC
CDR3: CASRYYQRARAYEQYF

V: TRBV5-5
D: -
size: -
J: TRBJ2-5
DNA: TGTGCCAGCAGCTTAGGAGGGGGCGCGGAGACCCAGTACTTC
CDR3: CASSLGGGAETQYF

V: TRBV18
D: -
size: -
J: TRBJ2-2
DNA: TGTGCCAGCTCACCGGGAGCTAACACCGGGGAGCTGTTTTTT
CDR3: CASSPGANTGELFF

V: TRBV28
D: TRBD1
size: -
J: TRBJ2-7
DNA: TGTGCCAGCAGGAACGACAGGGGGCAGTACGAGCAGTACTTC
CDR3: CASRNDRGQYEQYF

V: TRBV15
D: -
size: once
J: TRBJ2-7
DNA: TGTGCCACCAGCAGAGAAAGGCGGACAGCGTCCTACGAGCAGTACTTC
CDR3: CATSRERRTASYEQYF

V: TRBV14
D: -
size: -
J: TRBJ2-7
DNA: TGTGCCAGCAGCCGGGAAACAGGCTCCAGGAGTGGCGAGCAGTACTTC
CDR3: CASSRETGSRSGEQYF

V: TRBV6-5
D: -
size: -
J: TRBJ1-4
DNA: TGTGCCAGCACCGCGGGAGTTGCAACTAATGAAAAACTGTTTTTT
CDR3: CASTAGVATNEKLFF

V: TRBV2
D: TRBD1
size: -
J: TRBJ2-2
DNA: TGTGCCAGGAGATCAGGGGGCGCGAGGACCGGGGAGCTGTTTTTT
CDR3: CARRSGGARTGELFF

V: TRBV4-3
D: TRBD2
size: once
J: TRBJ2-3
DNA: TGCGCCAGCAGCCGGATTAGCGGGGGAACAACAGATACGCAGTATTTT
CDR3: CASSRISGGTTDTQYF

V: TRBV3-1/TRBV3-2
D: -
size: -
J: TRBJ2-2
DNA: TGTGCCAGCAGCCATTCAATACTCGGGGAGCTGTTTTTT
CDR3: CASSHSILGELFF

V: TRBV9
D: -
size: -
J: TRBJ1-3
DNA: TGTGCCAGCAGCCCCCGGGGGGCAGACTCTGGAAACACCATATATTTT
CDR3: CASSPRGADSGNTIYF

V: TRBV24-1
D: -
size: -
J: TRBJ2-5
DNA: TGTGCCACCAGTGATTTGGGGGGGTCTTTGGGGGAAGAGACCCAGTACTTC
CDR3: CATSDLGGSLGEETQYF

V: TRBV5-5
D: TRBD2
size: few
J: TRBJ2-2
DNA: TGTGCCAGCAGCTGGGACTATCTAGGCACCGGGGAGCTGTTTTTT
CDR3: CASSWDYLGTGELFF

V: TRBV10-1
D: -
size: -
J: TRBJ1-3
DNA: TGCGCCAGCAGTGCCCTATGGCGGGGGGCGTCTGGAAACACCATATATTTT
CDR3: CASSALWRGASGNTIYF

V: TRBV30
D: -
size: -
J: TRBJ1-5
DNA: TGTGCCTGGAGTGGGGCCAATAATCAGCCCCAGCATTTT
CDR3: CAWSGANNQPQHF

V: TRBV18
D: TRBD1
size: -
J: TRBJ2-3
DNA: TGTGCCAGCTCACCGACAGGGGGGAGCACAGATACGCAGTATTTT
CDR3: CASSPTGGSTDTQYF

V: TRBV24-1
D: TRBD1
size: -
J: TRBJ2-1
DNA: TGTGCCACCAGCGGGACAGGGGGCTGGTACAATGAGCAGTTCTTC
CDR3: CATSGTGGWYNEQFF

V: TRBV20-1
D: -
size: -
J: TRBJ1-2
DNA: TGCAGTGCTAGTTCGGGAGGCAACTATGGCTACACCTTC
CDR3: CSASSGGNYGYTF

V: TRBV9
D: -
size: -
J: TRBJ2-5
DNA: TGTGCCAGCAGCTCCCAGAGGGCCCTAACAGGGTCGATTAGGGAGACCCAGTACTTC
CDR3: CASSSQRALTGSIRETQYF